Following are 3 T cell receptor beta chains from one sample sequenced in a study of sequential checkpoint blockade in melanoma. Treatment reported: randomized to nivolumab then ipilimumab (arm A) or the reverse (arm B). Generated by immunoSEQ multiplex PCR, the TCRdb table keeps only in-frame clones and is missing some. Among roughly 16,000 clones, 60% to 75% were seen once, and the ten largest hold about an eighth. Material: CD8+ T cells sorted from blood (inferred from file names), obtained from a patient given nivolumab and ipilimumab in sequence. All receptors derive from a human donor with melanoma.

CDR3 region: CSVETDRAMGYEQYF. The CDR3 DNA follows: TGCAGCGTTGAAACGGACAGGGCAATGGGCTACGAGCAGTACTTC. The rearrangement links TRBV29-1 to TRBJ2-7; 8 bases align to TRBD1. CDR1 and CDR2 (germline): SQVTM, ANQGSEA. With 2 bases clipped from V and 3 bases from J, the junction kept 9 bases outside the gene matches. The CDR3 is 15 amino acids.

This clone has only a few counts. The rearrangement joins TRBV2 to TRBJ2-7; tentatively, D is TRBD1 (6 bases). The CDR3 spans 13 residues. Germline V lookup: CDR1 SNHLY, CDR2 FYNNEI. V was clipped by 6 bases and J by 3 bases, with 12 bases between them. The CDR3 protein is CASSRDIGYEQYF. CDR3 coding DNA: TGTGCCAGCAGCCGGGACATCGGCTACGAGCAGTACTTC.

V gene TRBV5-4 combines with J gene TRBJ2-5, with 8 bases aligning to TRBD2. In germline, CDR1 is SGHNT, CDR2 YYREEE (reference sequence). The V and J ends lost 4 bases and 3 bases, in that order; junction bases with no gene match: 14. The CDR3 is 17 amino acids. The CDR3 is CASSPRPTSEVEETQYF. The CDR3 bases are TGTGCCAGCAGCCCTCGTCCGACTAGCGAGGTTGAAGAGACCCAGTACTTC.